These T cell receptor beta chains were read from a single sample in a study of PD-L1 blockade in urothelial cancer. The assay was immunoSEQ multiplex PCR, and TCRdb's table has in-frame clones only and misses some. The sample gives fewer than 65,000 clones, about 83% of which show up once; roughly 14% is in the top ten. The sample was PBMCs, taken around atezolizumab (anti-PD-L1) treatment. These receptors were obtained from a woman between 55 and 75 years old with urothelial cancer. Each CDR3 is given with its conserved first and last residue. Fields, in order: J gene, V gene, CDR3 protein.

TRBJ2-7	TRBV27	CASSLGGEWREQYF
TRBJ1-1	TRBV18	CASSTRITGQNTEAFF
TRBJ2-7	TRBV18	CASSPRTGGFHEQYF
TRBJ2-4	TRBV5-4	CASSVAGGKNIQYF
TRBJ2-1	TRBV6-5	CASMEGGTSYNEQFF
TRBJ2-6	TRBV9	CASSVGGVGANVLTF
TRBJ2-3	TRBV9	CASSVDRQGYTDTQYF
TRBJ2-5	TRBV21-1	CASSIISSGTGGGRKMETQYF
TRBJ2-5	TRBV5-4	CASSPGQARETQYF
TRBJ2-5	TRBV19	CASSYTAWGSQETQYF
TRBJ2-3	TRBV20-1	CSGRETDTQYF
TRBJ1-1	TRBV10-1	CASSGRGTEAFF
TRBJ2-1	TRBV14	CASSQAVSGTSGRANEQFF
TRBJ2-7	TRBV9	CASSVATGGWDEQYF
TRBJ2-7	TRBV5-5	CASSLVSGAPYEQYF
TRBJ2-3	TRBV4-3	CASSHRGTDTQYF
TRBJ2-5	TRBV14	CASSRWRGTQETQYF
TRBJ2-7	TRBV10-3	CAISGGQGFYEQYF
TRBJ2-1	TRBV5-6	CASSPTGGFGNEQFF
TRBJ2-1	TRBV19	CASLSGSHNEQFF
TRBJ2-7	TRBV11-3	CASTSAGAAAYEQYF
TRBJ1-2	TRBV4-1	CASSPTDFYGYTF
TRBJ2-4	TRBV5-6	CASRGGGRDIQYF
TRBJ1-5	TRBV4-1	CASSQETMSGLNQPQHF
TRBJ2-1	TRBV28	CASSTLAELYNEQFF
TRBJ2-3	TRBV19	CASSRGQADTQYF
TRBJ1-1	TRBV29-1	CSAALGGWTEAFF
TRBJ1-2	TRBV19	CASSIAFRTAPNYGYTF
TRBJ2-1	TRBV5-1	CASSLIRGTPEQFF
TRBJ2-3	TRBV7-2	CASSLALGDTQYF
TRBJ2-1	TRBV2	CASNRQGNEQFF
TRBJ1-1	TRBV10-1	CASSSGGTNTEAFF
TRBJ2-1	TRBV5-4	CASSTLSGSPSYNEQFF
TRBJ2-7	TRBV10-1	CASSPIPGQGSYEQYF
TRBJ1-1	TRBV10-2	CASRQGMNTEAFF
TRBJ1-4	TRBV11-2	CASSIRVTGAGEKLFF
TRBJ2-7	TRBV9	CASSAQTVSYEQYF
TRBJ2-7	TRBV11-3	CASSLDPGEQYF
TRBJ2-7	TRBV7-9	CASRALAGGPYEQYF
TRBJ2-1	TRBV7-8	CASSQYRGTSSYNEQFF
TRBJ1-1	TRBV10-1	CASTGTGGVGTEAFF
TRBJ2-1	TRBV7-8	CASSLVSGTSGYNEQFF
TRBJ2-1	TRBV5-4	CASSLRGAQEQFF
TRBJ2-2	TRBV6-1	CASSRGIGELFF
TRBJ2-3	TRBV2	CASSEAQRSTDTQYF
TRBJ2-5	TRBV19	CASSITGKETQYF
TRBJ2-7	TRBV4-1	CASSQEQNYRFYEQYF
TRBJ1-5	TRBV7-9	CASSSGQGIRNQPQHF
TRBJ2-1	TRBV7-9	CASSHRDRTNEQFF
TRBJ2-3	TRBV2	CASKWDRGSTDTQYF
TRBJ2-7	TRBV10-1	CASSDGPKGEQYF
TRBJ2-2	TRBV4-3	CASSQVRGLSGELFF
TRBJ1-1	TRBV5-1	CASSLGTGNTEAFF
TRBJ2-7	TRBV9	CASSVGADYEQYF
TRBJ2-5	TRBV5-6	CASSGRGRLQETQYF
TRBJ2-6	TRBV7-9	CASSASGGIGSGANVLTF
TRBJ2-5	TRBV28	CASSVRETQYF